This TCR beta chain was captured by sequencing in a study of blood T cell repertoires in COVID-19. Study-level background: PBMCs, B-cell-depleted T cells, or T cells were the source of the cDNA or gDNA that made up the material.

V lost 5 bases and J 8 bases, leaving 10 bases between the germline ends. Germline V gene data show CDR1 as SGHTS and CDR2 as YDEGEE. This CDR3 comprises 11 residues. Some clones are missing from TCRdb's copy, which holds only in-frame ones; the method was immunoSEQ multiplex PCR. Here the sample spans over 70,000 clones, around three quarters being singletons. Input material: peripheral blood. The receptor comes from a woman aged 80 or over with active or convalescent COVID-19. The chain combines TRBV5-8 with TRBJ2-5; D call uncertain. The CDR3 reads CASRLFRTQYF. Written as DNA, the CDR3 is TGTGCCAGCAGGTTGTTCAGAACCCAGTACTTC.